This T cell receptor (beta chain) was recorded in a study of beta chain features in type 1 diabetes. Study at large: Sorted cells from all samples, numbering approximately 100 million, were examined.

This CDR3 is 13 amino acids long. V was shortened by 2 bases and J by 5 bases, with 9 bases between the two germline ends. The germline gives CDR1 SGHTA, CDR2 FQGNSA. There are many counts of this clone. What it recognizes is unknown. This same CDR3 is encoded by further DNA sequences in the sample. The study's findings and limits: VDJ junctions from type 1 diabetes patients carried fewer insertions and larger deletions.

The sequenced template was cDNA made from the entire isolated RNA. Sequenced naive, central memory and regulatory T cell samples produced an average of about 3.57 million reads. The method was immunoSEQ multiplex PCR; TCRdb's version includes in-frame clones alone and lacks a portion of them. The sample includes some 250,000 clones, 27% of them seen just once. This sequence was found in a man aged 30 to 39 in good health. The rearrangement links TRBV7-2 to TRBJ2-5; D is undetermined. Sample: central memory CD4+ T cells from blood. In DNA, the CDR3 is TGTGCCAGCAGCTTATCTCCCGGGGAGACCCAGTACTTC. Its protein product is CASSLSPGETQYF.